These 20 T cell receptor beta chains originate from one sample sequenced in a study of CD4+ T cells in melanoma (dated by TCRdb to 2022 to 2024). The receptor library was made with the immunoSEQ multiplex PCR assay. TCRdb's version of the immuneACCESS table is confined to in-frame rearrangements and falls short of the full clone set. An unresolved V gene accounts for under half of the shortfall where checked; the remainder is of unknown origin. The sample records about 140,000 clones, about 90% of which are singletons. The leading ten clones occupy more than 1.5% of the sample. These receptor sequences come from a human donor with melanoma.

The V call is TRBV6-6, the J call TRBJ2-7, with D tentatively TRBD1 (6 bases). V lost 0 bases, J lost 7 bases, and 16 bases lay in between. The CDR3 loop spans 15 amino acids. CDR1 and CDR2 (germline): MNHNY, SVGAGI (reference sequence). This CDR3 reads CASSYSPGTMSEQYF. CDR3 DNA: TGTGCCAGCAGTTACTCACCAGGGACAATGAGTGAGCAGTACTTC.

This rearrangement joins TRBV29-1 to TRBJ2-4, with 9 bases lining up with TRBD1. CDR3 length: 15 amino acids. The ends lost 6 bases at V and 6 bases at J; junction bases unmatched: 12. Germline CDR1 is SQVTM and CDR2 is ANQGSEA. The CDR3 DNA is TGCAGCGTAACGACCGGGACAGGGAATGGAAACATTCAGTACTTC. The encoded protein is CSVTTGTGNGNIQYF.

CDR3 in amino acids: CASSLAGVGTSGVPWTDTQYF. The CDR3 nucleotides are TGTGCCAGCAGCTTAGCTGGGGTAGGGACTAGCGGGGTTCCGTGGACAGATACGCAGTATTTT. The rearrangement joins TRBV13 to TRBJ2-3, with 13 bases lining up with TRBD2. Trimming removed 1 base from V and 3 bases from J; junction bases left unmatched: 16. CDR1 PRHDT and CDR2 FYEKMQ come from the germline V gene (reference sequence). This CDR3 comprises 21 residues.

This clone was detected once. This chain connects TRBV6-5 to TRBJ1-2; no clear D gene. With 8 bases removed from V and 5 bases from J, the gap between germline ends came to 18 bases. Germline V gene data show CDR1 as MNHEY and CDR2 as SVGAGI. The CDR3 has 14 residues. The CDR3 DNA reads TGTGCCAGCGCAACTCAGGCGGAAGCTTATGGCTACACCTTC. Residues: CASATQAEAYGYTF.

This sequence joins TRBV6-6 and TRBJ2-3; D is ambiguous. The germline gives CDR1 MNHNY, CDR2 SVGAGI (reference sequence). V was trimmed by 2 bases and J by 6 bases, leaving 6 bases between them. This CDR3 contains 12 residues. The CDR3, as DNA: TGTGCCAGCAGTTACCTCGGGGATACGCAGTATTTT. Amino acid sequence: CASSYLGDTQYF.

The chain is built from TRBV5-8 and TRBJ1-4; 8 positions match TRBD1. This CDR3 has 15 amino acids. V was clipped by 2 bases and J by 5 bases; unmatched bases: 5. The germline gives CDR1 SGHTS, CDR2 YDEGEE. The CDR3 spells CASSFLRQGNEKLFF. CDR3 DNA sequence: TGTGCCAGCAGCTTCCTCAGACAGGGGAATGAAAAACTGTTTTTT.

V and J are TRBV6-1 and TRBJ1-2; 9 bases line up with TRBD1. The length of the CDR3 is 15 residues. CDR1 and CDR2 (germline): MNHNS, SASEGT. V was clipped by 4 bases and J by 8 bases; unmatched bases: 11. CDR3 amino acids: CASSGGSTGGAGYTF. CDR3 sequence (DNA): TGTGCCAGCAGTGGGGGATCAACAGGGGGCGCGGGCTACACCTTC.

The V call is TRBV6-1, the J call TRBJ2-5; the D is unclear. Trimming removed 6 bases at V and 0 bases at J, with 5 bases between. The CDR3 extends over 12 amino acids. Germline V CDR1 and CDR2: MNHNS, SASEGT. CDR3 amino acids: CASRHYQETQYF. The CDR3 DNA reads TGTGCCAGCAGGCACTACCAAGAGACCCAGTACTTC.

This chain links TRBV13 with TRBJ2-5; 8 bases match TRBD2. Germline loops: CDR1 PRHDT, CDR2 FYEKMQ (reference sequence). CDR3 length: 14 residues. V lost 6 bases, J lost 5 bases, and 8 bases stayed unmatched. This CDR3 reads CASSLRGGRETQYF. CDR3 bases: TGTGCCAGCAGTTTACGGGGGGGCAGGGAGACCCAGTACTTC.

The gene calls are TRBV6-5 and TRBJ1-1; perhaps TRBD1 as D (5 bases). CDR1 and CDR2 (germline): MNHEY, SVGAGI. The germline V and J ends were trimmed by 0 bases and 5 bases, with 13 bases remaining between them. This CDR3 region has 15 residues. The CDR3 sequence is CASSYSRHEGTEAFF. The DNA for the CDR3 is TGTGCCAGCAGTTACTCGCGCCACGAGGGGACTGAAGCTTTCTTT.

This clone was observed a handful of times. The V and J genes are TRBV7-8 and TRBJ1-4, with a tentative D call TRBD1 (6 bases). V was cut by 3 bases and J by 4 bases, with 18 bases left in between. The CDR3 contains 17 residues. Germline assignment: CDR1 SGHVS and CDR2 FQNEAQ. CDR3 loop: CASSLHGTPGFNEKLFF. The CDR3 DNA reads TGTGCCAGCAGCTTGCATGGGACACCAGGTTTTAATGAAAAACTGTTTTTT.

This rearrangement joins TRBV5-1 to TRBJ2-7, with TRBD1 identical over 10 bases. The CDR3 loop spans 15 amino acids. Germline trimming cut 4 bases from V and 2 bases from J; bases unmatched to any gene: 6. The germline gives CDR1 SGHRS, CDR2 YFSETQ. CDR3 protein: CASSHGTGATYEQYF. The CDR3 bases are TGCGCCAGCAGCCACGGGACAGGGGCAACCTACGAGCAGTACTTC.

The rearrangement links TRBV29-1 to TRBJ1-1; D not resolved. Trimming cost V 7 bases and J 8 bases, with 20 bases left between them. The CDR3 loop spans 13 amino acids. The V gene's germline CDR1 is SQVTM and CDR2 ANQGSEA. The CDR3 DNA reads as TGCAGCGGCTTCACACAAAACAGCCCCGAAGCTTTCTTT. Amino acids: CSGFTQNSPEAFF.

This clone was counted a single time. This sequence joins TRBV29-1 and TRBJ2-3; D is perhaps TRBD2 (6 bases). The CDR3 sequence is 15 residues long. Germline V CDR1 and CDR2: SQVTM, ANQGSEA. Trimming took off 1 base at V and 4 bases at J, with 15 bases between the two ends. This chain's CDR3 is CSVEVGGSRADTQYF. Here the CDR3 DNA reads TGCAGCGTTGAAGTGGGGGGAAGTCGGGCAGATACGCAGTATTTT.

The table lists this clone with a count of one. The rearrangement joins TRBV28 to TRBJ1-6, with TRBD1 as a possible D gene (6 bases). CDR3 size: 14 residues. V lost 5 bases and J lost 13, with 18 bases in between. From germline, CDR1 is MDHEN and CDR2 SYDVKM. In DNA form, the CDR3 reads TGTGCCAGCAGTCCCCGTCAGGGACATCGTCCCCTCCACTTT. It translates to CASSPRQGHRPLHF. Filled out from reference TRBV28 and TRBJ1-6, the complete variable domain reads DVKVTQSSRYLVKRTGEKVFLECVQDMDHENMFWYRQDPGLGLRLIYFSYDVKMKEKGDIPEGYSVSREKKERFSLILESASTNQTSMYLCASSPRQGHRPLHFGNGTRLTVT.

V gene TRBV18 combines with J gene TRBJ2-2; 9 positions match TRBD1. J gave up 4 bases and V 2 bases, and 5 bases lay outside the gene matches. The CDR3 has 16 residues. Germline V gene data show CDR1 as KGHSH and CDR2 as LQKENI. The DNA of the CDR3 is TGTGCCAGCTCACCAGTGGGGACAGGGTTCACCGGGGAGCTGTTTTTT. It specifies CASSPVGTGFTGELFF.

V usage is TRBV5-4 and J usage is TRBJ2-5, with a weak D call TRBD2 (5 bases). This CDR3 has 13 amino acids. Trimming took off 4 bases at V and 5 bases at J, with 12 bases between the two ends. Looked up from germline, CDR1 is SGHNT and CDR2 is YYREEE (reference sequence). The chain's CDR3 is CASSSGSQETQYF. The CDR3 DNA reads TGTGCCAGCAGCAGCGGAAGCCAGGAGACCCAGTACTTC.

V and J are TRBV19 and TRBJ1-1; 8 bases line up with TRBD1. CDR1 and CDR2 (germline): LNHDA, SQIVND (reference sequence). The CDR3 loop spans 15 amino acids. The trim removed 5 bases at V and 3 bases at J, leaving 8 bases unmatched. The CDR3 loop reads CASSFRTGWDTEAFF. The CDR3 bases are TGTGCCAGTAGTTTCCGGACAGGGTGGGACACTGAAGCTTTCTTT.

The chain employs TRBV11-2 and TRBJ1-5; no reliable D call. Per the germline V gene, CDR1 is SGHAT and CDR2 is FQNNGV. V lost 1 base, J lost 9 bases, and 10 bases lay in between. CDR3 length: 13 amino acids. DNA for the CDR3: TGTGCCAGCAGCTTAGGTACCGACATGCCCCAGCATTTT. Translating it yields CASSLGTDMPQHF.

V usage is TRBV4-1 and J usage is TRBJ1-4; D is unclear. V was pared by 0 bases and J by 13 bases, with 6 bases between. The CDR3 is 11 residues long. CDR1 and CDR2 (germline): MGHRA, YSYEKL. CDR3 sequence (DNA): TGCGCCAGCAGCCAAGACGGTGGACTGTTTTTT. Translated, it gives CASSQDGGLFF.